The clone carrying this T cell receptor beta chain was recorded at least ten times. Its antigen is currently unknown. This record comes from a study of identical twins. Points from the study as a whole: Twin sharing of out-of-frame TCR alpha was underestimated by models in monozygotic pairs. The study found weaker excess twin sharing in beta out-of-frame sequences.

The V gene's germline CDR1 is SNHLY and CDR2 FYNNEI. V dropped 11 bases and J dropped 6; count of bases not matched to a gene: 17. The CDR3 has 16 residues. TCRdb called the 5' RACE reads again in MiXCR, with one record for every CDR3 protein. The sample lists 700,000 to 950,000 distinct CDR3 sequences; 10% to 15% were seen once. These data were likewise used in another study, on yellow fever vaccine responses in identical twins.

This sequence originates from a young woman in good health. The specimen was PBMCs. The V gene is TRBV2, the J gene TRBJ2-1, with 9 bases identical to TRBD2. The CDR3 bases are TGTGCCGCAGCTGGGATAAGCGGGAGGACCACCAATGAGCAGTTCTTC. It encodes CAAAGISGRTTNEQFF.